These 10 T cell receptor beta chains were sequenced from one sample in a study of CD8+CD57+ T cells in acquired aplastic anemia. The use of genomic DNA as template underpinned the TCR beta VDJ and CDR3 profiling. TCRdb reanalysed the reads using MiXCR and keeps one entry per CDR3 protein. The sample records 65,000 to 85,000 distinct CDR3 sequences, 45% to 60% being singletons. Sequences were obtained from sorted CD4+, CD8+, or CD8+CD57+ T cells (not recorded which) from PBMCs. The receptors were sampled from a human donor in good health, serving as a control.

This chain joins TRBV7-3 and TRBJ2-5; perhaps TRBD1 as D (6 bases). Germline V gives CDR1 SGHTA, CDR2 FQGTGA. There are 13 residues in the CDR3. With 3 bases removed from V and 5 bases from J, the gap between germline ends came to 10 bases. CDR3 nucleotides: TGTGCCAGCAGCTTGGCCCAGGGGGAGACCCAGTACTTC. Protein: CASSLAQGETQYF.

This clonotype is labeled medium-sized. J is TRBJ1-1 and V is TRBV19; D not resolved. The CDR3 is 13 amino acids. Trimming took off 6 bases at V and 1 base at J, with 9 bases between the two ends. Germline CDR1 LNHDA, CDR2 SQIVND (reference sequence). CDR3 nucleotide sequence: TGTGCCAGTAGCCGAGCGGGGAACACTGAAGCTTTCTTT. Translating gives CASSRAGNTEAFF.

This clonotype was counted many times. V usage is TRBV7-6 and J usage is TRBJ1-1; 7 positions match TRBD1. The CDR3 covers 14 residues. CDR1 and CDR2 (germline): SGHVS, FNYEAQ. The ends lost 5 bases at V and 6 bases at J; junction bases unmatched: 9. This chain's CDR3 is CASSQRQGVSEAFF. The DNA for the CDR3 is TGTGCCAGCAGCCAACGACAGGGAGTCTCTGAAGCTTTCTTT.

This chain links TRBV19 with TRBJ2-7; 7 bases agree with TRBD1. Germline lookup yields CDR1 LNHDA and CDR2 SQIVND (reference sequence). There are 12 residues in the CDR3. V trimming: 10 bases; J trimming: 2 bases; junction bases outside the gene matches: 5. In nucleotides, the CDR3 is TGTGCCACCGACAGGGCCACCTACGAGCAGTACTTC. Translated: CATDRATYEQYF.

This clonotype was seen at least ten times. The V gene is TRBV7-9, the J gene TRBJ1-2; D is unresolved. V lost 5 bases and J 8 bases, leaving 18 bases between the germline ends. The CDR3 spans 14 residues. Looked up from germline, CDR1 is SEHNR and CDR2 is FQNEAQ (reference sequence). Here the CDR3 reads CASSPRSIDDGYTF. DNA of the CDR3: TGTGCCAGCAGCCCTCGATCAATCGATGACGGCTACACCTTC.

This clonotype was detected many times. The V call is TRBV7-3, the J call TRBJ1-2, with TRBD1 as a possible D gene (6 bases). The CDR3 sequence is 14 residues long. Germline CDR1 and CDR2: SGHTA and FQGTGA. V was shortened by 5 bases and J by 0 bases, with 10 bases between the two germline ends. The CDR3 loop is CASSPGAANYGYTF. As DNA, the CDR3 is TGTGCCAGCAGCCCAGGGGCGGCTAACTATGGCTACACCTTC.

CDR3 nucleotides: TGCAGTGCTACAAGCGGGGGGGCGGAATACTATGGCTACACCTTC. Residues: CSATSGGAEYYGYTF. The chain joins TRBV20-1 to TRBJ1-2; tentative D call: TRBD1 (6 bases). CDR1 is DFQATT and CDR2 is SNEGSKA in the germline V gene (reference sequence). This CDR3 has 15 amino acids. V lost 4 bases to trimming and J lost 3 bases, with 18 bases between them.

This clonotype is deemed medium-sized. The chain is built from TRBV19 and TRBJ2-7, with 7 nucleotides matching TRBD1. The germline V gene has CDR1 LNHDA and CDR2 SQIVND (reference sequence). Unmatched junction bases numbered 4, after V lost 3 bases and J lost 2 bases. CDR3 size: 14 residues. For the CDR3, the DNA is TGTGCCAGTAGTATCCGGGACAGCACCTACGAGCAGTACTTC. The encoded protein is CASSIRDSTYEQYF.

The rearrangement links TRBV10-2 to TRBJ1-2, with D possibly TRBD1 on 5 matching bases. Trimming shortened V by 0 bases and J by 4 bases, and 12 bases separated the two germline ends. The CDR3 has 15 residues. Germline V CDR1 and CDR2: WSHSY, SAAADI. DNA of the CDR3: TGCGCCAGCAGTGAGTCCCCAGGGTTCAGCTATGGCTACACCTTC. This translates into CASSESPGFSYGYTF.

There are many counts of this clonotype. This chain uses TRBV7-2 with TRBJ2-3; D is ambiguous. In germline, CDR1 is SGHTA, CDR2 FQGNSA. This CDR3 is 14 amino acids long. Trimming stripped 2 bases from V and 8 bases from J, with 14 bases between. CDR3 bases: TGTGCCAGCAGCTTAATGGACCCTAGGATTACGCAGTATTTT. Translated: CASSLMDPRITQYF.